This T cell receptor beta chain was found in a study of T cells in localized non-small cell lung cancer. Regarding the study as a whole: The highest T cell clonality was in uninvolved adjacent lung, above tumor. Heterogeneity stays possible, as sequencing covered only one tumor region. Among blood samples, higher T cell density accompanied longer overall survival.

V lost 1 base, J lost 5 bases, and 15 bases lay in between. The V gene's germline CDR1 is SGHVS and CDR2 FQNEAQ. This CDR3 is built from 16 residues. The table came from immunoSEQ multiplex PCR; TCRdb's copy has only in-frame clones and leaves some out. The table lists around 26,000 clones, approximately 89% of them singletons, with roughly 9% in the top ten. A note on this clone: As yet, its antigen is unknown.

The sample was peripheral blood mononuclear cells, taken before any cancer treatment. The chain employs TRBV7-8 and TRBJ2-1; D call uncertain. This TCR was recovered from a woman aged 35 to 70 with stage III lung adenocarcinoma. The CDR3 nucleotides read TGTGCCAGCAGCTTAGTTTTCTTCGGAGCCCACAATGAGCAGTTCTTC. Its protein is CASSLVFFGAHNEQFF. The full variable domain, in which reference TRBV7-8 and TRBJ2-1 provide the parts outside the CDR3, is GAGVSQSPRYKVAKRGQDVALRCDPISGHVSLFWYQQALGQGPEFLTYFQNEAQLDKSGLPSDRFFAERPEGSVSTLKIQRTQQEDSAVYLCASSLVFFGAHNEQFFGPGTRLTVL.